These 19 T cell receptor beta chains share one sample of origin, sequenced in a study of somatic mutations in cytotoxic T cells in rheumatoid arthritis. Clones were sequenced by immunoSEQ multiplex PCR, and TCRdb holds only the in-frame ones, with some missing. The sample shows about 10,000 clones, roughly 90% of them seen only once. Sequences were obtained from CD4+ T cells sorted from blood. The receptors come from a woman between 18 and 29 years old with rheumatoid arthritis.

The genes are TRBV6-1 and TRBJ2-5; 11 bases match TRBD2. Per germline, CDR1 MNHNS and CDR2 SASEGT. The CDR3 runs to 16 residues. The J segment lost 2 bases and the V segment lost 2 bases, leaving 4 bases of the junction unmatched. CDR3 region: CASSESLAGGQETQYF. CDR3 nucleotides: TGTGCCAGCAGTGAATCTCTAGCGGGAGGACAAGAGACCCAGTACTTC.

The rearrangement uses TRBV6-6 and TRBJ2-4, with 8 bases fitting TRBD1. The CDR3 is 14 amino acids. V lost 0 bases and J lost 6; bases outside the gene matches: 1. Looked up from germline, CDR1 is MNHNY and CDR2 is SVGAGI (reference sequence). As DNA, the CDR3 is TGTGCCAGCAGTTACTCCGACAGGGGAAACATTCAGTACTTC. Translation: CASSYSDRGNIQYF.

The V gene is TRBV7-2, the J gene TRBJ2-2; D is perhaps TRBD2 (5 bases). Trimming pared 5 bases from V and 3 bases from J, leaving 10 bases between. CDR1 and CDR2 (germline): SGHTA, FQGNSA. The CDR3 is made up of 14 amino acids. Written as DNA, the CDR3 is TGTGCCAGCAGCCGAGGAGGAGACACCGGGGAGCTGTTTTTT. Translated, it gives CASSRGGDTGELFF. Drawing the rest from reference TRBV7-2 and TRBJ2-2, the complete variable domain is GAGVSQSPSNKVTEKGKDVELRCDPISGHTALYWYRQSLGQGLEFLIYFQGNSAPDKSGLPSDRFSAERTGGSVSTLTIQRTQQEDSAVYLCASSRGGDTGELFFGEGSRLTVL.

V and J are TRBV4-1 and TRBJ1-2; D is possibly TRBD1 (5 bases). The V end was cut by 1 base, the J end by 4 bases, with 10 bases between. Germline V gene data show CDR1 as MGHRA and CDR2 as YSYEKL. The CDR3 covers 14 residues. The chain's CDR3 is CASSQGGSLYGYTF. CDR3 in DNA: TGCGCCAGCAGCCAAGGGGGCAGCCTCTATGGCTACACCTTC.

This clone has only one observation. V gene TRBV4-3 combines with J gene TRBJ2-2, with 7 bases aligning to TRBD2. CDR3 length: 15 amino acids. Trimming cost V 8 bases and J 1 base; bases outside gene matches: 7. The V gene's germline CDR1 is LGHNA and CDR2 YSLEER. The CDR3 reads CASGQVAGNTGELFF. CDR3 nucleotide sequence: TGCGCCAGCGGGCAAGTAGCGGGGAACACCGGGGAGCTGTTTTTT.

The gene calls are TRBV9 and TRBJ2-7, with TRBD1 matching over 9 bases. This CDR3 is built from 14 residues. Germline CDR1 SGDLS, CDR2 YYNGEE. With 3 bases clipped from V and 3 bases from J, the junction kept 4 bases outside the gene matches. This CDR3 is CASSAGQGFYEQYF. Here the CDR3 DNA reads TGTGCCAGCAGCGCGGGACAGGGTTTCTACGAGCAGTACTTC.

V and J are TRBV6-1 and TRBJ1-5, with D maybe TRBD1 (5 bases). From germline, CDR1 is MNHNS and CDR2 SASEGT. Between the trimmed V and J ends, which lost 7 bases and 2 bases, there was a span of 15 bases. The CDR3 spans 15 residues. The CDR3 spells CASNVLGGGNQPQHF. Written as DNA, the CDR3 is TGTGCCAGCAACGTTTTGGGGGGGGGCAATCAGCCCCAGCATTTT.

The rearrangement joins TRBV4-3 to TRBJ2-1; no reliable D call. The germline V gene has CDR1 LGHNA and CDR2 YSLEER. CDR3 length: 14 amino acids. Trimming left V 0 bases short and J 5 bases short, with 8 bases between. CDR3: CASSQESGNNEQFF. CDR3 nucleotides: TGCGCCAGCAGCCAAGAATCTGGCAACAATGAGCAGTTCTTC.

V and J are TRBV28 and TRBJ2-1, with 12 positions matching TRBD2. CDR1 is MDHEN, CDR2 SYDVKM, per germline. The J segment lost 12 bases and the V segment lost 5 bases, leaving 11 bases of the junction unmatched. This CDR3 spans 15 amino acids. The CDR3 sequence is CASSTLAGGIIRQFF. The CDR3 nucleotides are TGTGCCAGCAGTACCCTAGCGGGAGGGATTATTAGGCAGTTCTTC. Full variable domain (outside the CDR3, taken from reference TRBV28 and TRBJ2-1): DVKVTQSSRYLVKRTGEKVFLECVQDMDHENMFWYRQDPGLGLRLIYFSYDVKMKEKGDIPEGYSVSREKKERFSLILESASTNQTSMYLCASSTLAGGIIRQFFGPGTRLTVL.

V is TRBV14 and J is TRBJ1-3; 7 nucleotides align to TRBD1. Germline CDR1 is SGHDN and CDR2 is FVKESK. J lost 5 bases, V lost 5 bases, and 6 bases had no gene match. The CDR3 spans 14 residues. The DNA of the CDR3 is TGTGCCAGCAGCTTACAGGGGAGGCGAAACACCATATATTTT. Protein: CASSLQGRRNTIYF.

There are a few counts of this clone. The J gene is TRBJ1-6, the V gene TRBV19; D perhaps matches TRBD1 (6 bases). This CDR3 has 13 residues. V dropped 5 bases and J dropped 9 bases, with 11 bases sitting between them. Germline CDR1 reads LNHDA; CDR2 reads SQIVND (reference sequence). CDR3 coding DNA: TGTGCCAGTAGTGTCGACAGGAGTTCACCCCTCCACTTT. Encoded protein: CASSVDRSSPLHF.

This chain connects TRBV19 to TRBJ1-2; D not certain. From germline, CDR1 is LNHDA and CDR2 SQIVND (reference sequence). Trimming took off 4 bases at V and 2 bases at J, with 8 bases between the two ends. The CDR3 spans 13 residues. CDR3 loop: CASSTQVNYGYTF. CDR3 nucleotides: TGTGCCAGTAGTACCCAGGTGAACTATGGCTACACCTTC.

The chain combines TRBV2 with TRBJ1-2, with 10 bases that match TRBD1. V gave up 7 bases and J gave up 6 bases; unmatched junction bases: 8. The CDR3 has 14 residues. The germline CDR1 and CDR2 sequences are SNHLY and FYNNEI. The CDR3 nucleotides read TGTGCCAGCAATTCCCGGGACAGGGGCGATGGCTACACCTTC. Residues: CASNSRDRGDGYTF.

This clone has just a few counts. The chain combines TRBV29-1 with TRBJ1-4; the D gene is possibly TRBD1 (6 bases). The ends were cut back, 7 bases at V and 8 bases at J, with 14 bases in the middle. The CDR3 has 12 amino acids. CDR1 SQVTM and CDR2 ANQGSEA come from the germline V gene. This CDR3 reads CSAAGVGEKLFF. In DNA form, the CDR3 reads TGCAGCGCCGCAGGGGTCGGGGAAAAACTGTTTTTT.

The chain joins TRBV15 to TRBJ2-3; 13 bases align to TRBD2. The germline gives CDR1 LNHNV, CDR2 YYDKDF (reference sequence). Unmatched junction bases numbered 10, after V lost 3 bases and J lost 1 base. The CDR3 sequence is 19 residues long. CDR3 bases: TGTGCCACCAGCAGGCCCTCACGGACTAGCGGGGGTGGCACAGATACGCAGTATTTT. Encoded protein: CATSRPSRTSGGGTDTQYF.

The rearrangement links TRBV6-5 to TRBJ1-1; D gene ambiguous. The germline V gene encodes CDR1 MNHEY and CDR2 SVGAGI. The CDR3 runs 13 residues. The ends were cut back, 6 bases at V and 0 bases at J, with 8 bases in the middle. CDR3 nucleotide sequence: TGTGCCAGCAGACGGTTCATGAACACTGAAGCTTTCTTT. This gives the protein CASRRFMNTEAFF.

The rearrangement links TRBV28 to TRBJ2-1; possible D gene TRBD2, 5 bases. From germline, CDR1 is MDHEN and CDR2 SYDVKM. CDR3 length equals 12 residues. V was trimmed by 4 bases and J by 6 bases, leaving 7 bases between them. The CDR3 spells CASSSGLNEQFF. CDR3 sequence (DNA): TGTGCCAGCAGTTCCGGACTCAATGAGCAGTTCTTC. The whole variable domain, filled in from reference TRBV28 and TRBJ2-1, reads DVKVTQSSRYLVKRTGEKVFLECVQDMDHENMFWYRQDPGLGLRLIYFSYDVKMKEKGDIPEGYSVSREKKERFSLILESASTNQTSMYLCASSSGLNEQFFGPGTRLTVL.

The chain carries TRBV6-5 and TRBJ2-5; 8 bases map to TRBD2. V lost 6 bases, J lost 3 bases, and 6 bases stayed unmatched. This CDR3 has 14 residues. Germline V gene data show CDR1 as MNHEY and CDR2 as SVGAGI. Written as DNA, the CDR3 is TGTGCCAGCAGAGCCAGCGGGAGAAAAGAGACCCAGTACTTC. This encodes CASRASGRKETQYF.

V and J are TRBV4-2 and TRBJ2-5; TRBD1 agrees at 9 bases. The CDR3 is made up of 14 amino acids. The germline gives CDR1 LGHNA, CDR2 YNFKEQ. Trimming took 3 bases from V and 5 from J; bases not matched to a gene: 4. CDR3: CASSHDRGAETQYF. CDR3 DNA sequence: TGTGCCAGCAGCCATGACAGGGGGGCGGAGACCCAGTACTTC.